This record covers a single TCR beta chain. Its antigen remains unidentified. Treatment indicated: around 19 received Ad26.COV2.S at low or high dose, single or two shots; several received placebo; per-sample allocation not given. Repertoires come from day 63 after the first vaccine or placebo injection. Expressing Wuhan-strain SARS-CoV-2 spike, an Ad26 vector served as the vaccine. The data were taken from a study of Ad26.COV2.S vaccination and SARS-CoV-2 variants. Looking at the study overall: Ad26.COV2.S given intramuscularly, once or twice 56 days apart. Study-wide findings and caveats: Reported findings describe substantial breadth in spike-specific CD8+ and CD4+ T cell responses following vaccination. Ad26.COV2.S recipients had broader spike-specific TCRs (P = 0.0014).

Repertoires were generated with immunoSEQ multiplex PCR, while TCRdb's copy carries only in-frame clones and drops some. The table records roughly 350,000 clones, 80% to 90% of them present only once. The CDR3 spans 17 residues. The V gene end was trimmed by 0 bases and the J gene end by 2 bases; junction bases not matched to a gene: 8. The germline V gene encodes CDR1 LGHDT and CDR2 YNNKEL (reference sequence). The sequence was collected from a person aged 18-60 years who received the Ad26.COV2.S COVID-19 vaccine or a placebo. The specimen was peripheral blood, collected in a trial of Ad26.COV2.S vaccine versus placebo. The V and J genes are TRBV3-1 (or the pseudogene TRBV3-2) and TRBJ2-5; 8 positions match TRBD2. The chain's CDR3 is CASSQESDSGAQETQYF. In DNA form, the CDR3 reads TGTGCCAGCAGCCAAGAAAGTGATAGCGGGGCTCAAGAGACCCAGTACTTC.